Each of the 25 T cell receptor beta chains below was sequenced from the same sample in a study of shared clonotypes between healthy human individuals. Profiling relied on immunoSEQ multiplex PCR, and the TCRdb table lists in-frame clones only, not all of them. The table records approximately 980,000 clones, approximately 76% of them present only once. Sequencing used memory CD4+ T cells sorted from blood. Subset: CD45RA-negative fraction. The receptors here all came from a man younger than 35 in good health.

J is TRBJ2-3 and V is TRBV15; a possible D gene is TRBD1 (6 bases). Germline assignment: CDR1 LNHNV and CDR2 YYDKDF (reference sequence). There are 15 residues in the CDR3. V was pared by 2 bases and J by 9 bases, with 18 bases between. CDR3 sequence reads: CATSRMTATGITQYF. CDR3 DNA sequence: TGTGCCACCAGCAGAATGACAGCGACAGGAATCACGCAGTATTTT.

This rearrangement joins TRBV25-1 to TRBJ2-2; D is possibly TRBD2 (7 bases). V lost 4 bases and J 3 bases, leaving 9 bases between the germline ends. Germline CDR1 is MGHDK and CDR2 is SYGVNS. CDR3 length equals 14 residues. Here the CDR3 reads CASSAGGDTGELFF. The CDR3 DNA sequence: TGTGCCAGCAGTGCGGGGGGCGACACCGGGGAGCTGTTTTTT.

This clone has only a few counts. This sequence joins TRBV7-2 and TRBJ1-1; D ambiguous. This CDR3 has 13 amino acids. Germline lookup yields CDR1 SGHTA and CDR2 FQGNSA. V shed 3 bases and J shed 0 bases, with 5 bases lying between them. The CDR3 loop is CASSLRLNTEAFF. DNA of the CDR3: TGTGCCAGCAGCTTGAGACTGAACACTGAAGCTTTCTTT.

A note on this clone: Additional DNA sequences in this sample encode the identical CDR3. The V and J genes are TRBV6-1 and TRBJ1-2; D not resolved. This CDR3 spans 15 amino acids. Germline loops: CDR1 MNHNS, CDR2 SASEGT. Between the trimmed V and J ends, which lost 1 base and 4 bases, there was a span of 13 bases. The CDR3 nucleotides read TGTGCCAGCAGTGAAGTAATGGGCTCTGGCTATGGCTACACCTTC. Amino acids: CASSEVMGSGYGYTF.

V is TRBV7-2 and J is TRBJ2-3, with D perhaps matching TRBD1 (6 bases). The CDR3 has 15 residues. V shed 5 bases and J shed 1 base, with 13 bases lying between them. CDR1 and CDR2 from the germline V gene are SGHTA and FQGNSA. The DNA of the CDR3 is TGTGCCAGCAGCCTAATTGGGGGCCGCACAGATACGCAGTATTTT. Translating it yields CASSLIGGRTDTQYF.

The chain recombines TRBV28 with TRBJ1-2; a possible D gene is TRBD1 (5 bases). With 10 bases removed from V and 7 bases from J, the gap between germline ends came to 19 bases. This CDR3 region has 13 residues. Per germline, CDR1 MDHEN and CDR2 SYDVKM. The CDR3 protein is CATTGQVRGGYTF. CDR3 coding DNA: TGTGCCACCACCGGGCAGGTGAGGGGTGGCTACACCTTC.

V usage is TRBV5-1 and J usage is TRBJ2-7, with D perhaps TRBD2 (5 bases). Trimming took off 5 bases at V and 0 bases at J, with 9 bases between the two ends. Per germline, CDR1 SGHRS and CDR2 YFSETQ. This CDR3 is 13 amino acids long. The CDR3 DNA follows: TGCGCCAGCAGACTTGGGAGCTCCTACGAGCAGTACTTC. As protein: CASRLGSSYEQYF.

The CDR3 region has the DNA TGTGCCAGCAGCTACGGGACAGGGTCCGGGGCCAACGTCCTGACTTTC. Protein sequence: CASSYGTGSGANVLTF. The V gene is TRBV7-8, the J gene TRBJ2-6; 9 bases agree with TRBD1. The CDR3 loop spans 16 amino acids. Germline V gene data show CDR1 as SGHVS and CDR2 as FQNEAQ. The V and J ends lost 4 bases and 4 bases, in that order; junction bases with no gene match: 5.

This clone was counted between two and nine times. The chain has TRBV14 and TRBJ2-7; TRBD1 matches 9 bases. V lost 1 base and J lost 0; bases outside the gene matches: 7. The CDR3 length is 17 residues. Germline lookup yields CDR1 SGHDN and CDR2 FVKESK. The DNA for the CDR3 is TGTGCCAGCAGCCAAGTGTCGGGACAGGGTTACTCCTACGAGCAGTACTTC. It specifies CASSQVSGQGYSYEQYF.

This clone was found a few times. This chain joins TRBV7-2 and TRBJ2-7; D gene unclear. Germline-derived CDR1 and CDR2 are SGHTA and FQGNSA. Trimming pared 2 bases from V and 4 bases from J, leaving 12 bases between. The CDR3 length is 14 residues. CDR3 residues: CASSLSIAAYEQYF. The CDR3 nucleotides are TGTGCCAGCAGCTTAAGCATAGCCGCTTACGAGCAGTACTTC.

J is TRBJ1-3 and V is TRBV7-8; D possibly corresponds to TRBD1 (5 bases). The germline CDR1 and CDR2 sequences are SGHVS and FQNEAQ. The CDR3 totals 17 residues. Trimming took 7 bases from V and 2 from J, leaving 21 bases between them. CDR3 in amino acids: CASILGGVEKPGNTIYF. The CDR3 DNA sequence: TGTGCCAGCATTCTGGGAGGGGTTGAAAAGCCTGGAAACACCATATATTTT.

V usage is TRBV10-3 and J usage is TRBJ1-2, with D maybe TRBD1 (5 bases). CDR3 length: 14 residues. Trimming pared 8 bases from V and 7 bases from J, leaving 20 bases between. Germline V lookup: CDR1 ENHRY, CDR2 SYGVKD. As DNA, the CDR3 is TGTGCCATCGCACTGGAGGACAAGAGGGGTGGCTACACCTTC. Translating gives CAIALEDKRGGYTF.

This sequence joins TRBV4-1 and TRBJ2-5, with 8 bases matching TRBD2. With V trimmed by 1 base and J by 2 bases, 6 bases remained unmatched. The CDR3 totals 16 residues. The germline V gene encodes CDR1 MGHRA and CDR2 YSYEKL. The CDR3 DNA reads TGCGCCAGCAGCCAAGGGGCCACTAGCGGACAAGAGACCCAGTACTTC. Amino acid sequence: CASSQGATSGQETQYF.

CDR3 coding DNA: TGTGCCAGTAGTTGGGGACTAAACACAGATACGCAGTATTTT. It yields the protein CASSWGLNTDTQYF. V and J are TRBV19 and TRBJ2-3; 7 nucleotides match TRBD2. Germline CDR1 LNHDA, CDR2 SQIVND (reference sequence). The ends lost 5 bases at V and 2 bases at J; junction bases unmatched: 4. There are 14 residues in the CDR3. Based on the CDR3 plus reference TRBV19 and TRBJ2-3, the full variable domain is DGGITQSPKYLFRKEGQNVTLSCEQNLNHDAMYWYRQDPGQGLRLIYYSQIVNDFQKGDIAEGYSVSREKKESFPLTVTSAQKNPTAFYLCASSWGLNTDTQYFGPGTRLTVL.

This sequence joins TRBV2 and TRBJ2-7, with D perhaps matching TRBD1 or TRBD2 (5 bases each). V gave up 5 bases and J gave up 2 bases, with 13 bases separating them. Germline assignment: CDR1 SNHLY and CDR2 FYNNEI. This CDR3 has 14 amino acids. The CDR3 sequence is CASSLGTPAYEQYF. The DNA for the CDR3 is TGTGCCAGCAGTCTTGGGACCCCCGCCTACGAGCAGTACTTC.

This chain uses TRBV7-9 with TRBJ2-7; D is tentatively TRBD1 or TRBD2 (5 bases each). Germline lookup yields CDR1 SEHNR and CDR2 FQNEAQ (reference sequence). The CDR3 spans 14 residues. Deletions cut 5 bases from V and 2 bases from J, with 13 bases between. The CDR3 protein is CASSAWDGAYEQYF. The CDR3 nucleotides read TGTGCCAGCAGCGCCTGGGACGGTGCCTACGAGCAGTACTTC.

The chain employs TRBV5-4 and TRBJ2-6; tentatively, D is TRBD1 (6 bases). Germline V gene data show CDR1 as SGHNT and CDR2 as YYREEE (reference sequence). The CDR3 extends over 17 amino acids. Between the trimmed V and J ends, which lost 0 bases and 1 base, there was a span of 11 bases. CDR3 sequence: CASSLVGQLSGANVLTF. CDR3 coding DNA: TGTGCCAGCAGCTTGGTAGGACAGTTATCTGGGGCCAACGTCCTGACTTTC.

V usage is TRBV4-1 and J usage is TRBJ1-1, with 7 nucleotides matching TRBD1. This CDR3 spans 14 amino acids. The trim removed 1 base at V and 5 bases at J, leaving 4 bases unmatched. Germline V CDR1 and CDR2: MGHRA, YSYEKL. CDR3 residues: CASSQGDRWTEAFF. The CDR3 DNA reads as TGCGCCAGCAGCCAAGGGGACAGATGGACTGAAGCTTTCTTT.

The rearrangement links TRBV28 to TRBJ2-5; 7 bases line up with TRBD1. Germline CDR1 is MDHEN and CDR2 is SYDVKM. V shed 4 bases, J shed 1 base, and the junction held 9 bases outside the gene matches. The length of the CDR3 is 16 residues. The CDR3 here is CASSSRIAGGQETQYF. CDR3 in DNA: TGTGCCAGCAGTTCACGGATAGCAGGGGGCCAAGAGACCCAGTACTTC.

This clone was seen just once. This rearrangement joins TRBV11-2 to TRBJ2-5; D may be TRBD1 (5 bases). The V end lost 2 bases, the J end lost 4 bases, and 8 bases lay between the germline ends. The V gene's germline CDR1 is SGHAT and CDR2 FQNNGV. The CDR3 contains 13 residues. CDR3 sequence: CASSLRGPETQYF. DNA for the CDR3: TGTGCCAGCAGCTTAAGGGGCCCAGAGACCCAGTACTTC.

This sequence joins TRBV18 and TRBJ2-7, with 7 bases aligning to TRBD1. The germline CDR1 and CDR2 sequences are KGHSH and LQKENI. This CDR3 is 15 amino acids long. The J segment lost 2 bases and the V segment lost 2 bases, leaving 6 bases of the junction unmatched. CDR3 in DNA: TGTGCCAGCTCACCAGCCCCAGGGGGTCCCTACGAGCAGTACTTC. It codes for CASSPAPGGPYEQYF.

V is TRBV10-2 and J is TRBJ2-4; 8 bases match TRBD1. CDR3 size: 12 residues. CDR1 WSHSY and CDR2 SAAADI come from the germline V gene. The V gene end was trimmed by 5 bases and the J gene end by 8 bases; junction bases not matched to a gene: 2. CDR3 region: CASSLQGDIQYF. The CDR3 nucleotides are TGCGCCAGCAGTTTACAGGGGGACATTCAGTACTTC.

The chain carries TRBV10-3 and TRBJ2-2; 7 nucleotides agree with TRBD1. The CDR3 spans 14 residues. V was clipped by 2 bases and J by 4 bases; unmatched bases: 1. Germline V gene lookup returns CDR1 ENHRY and CDR2 SYGVKD. CDR3 region: CAISEDRATGELFF. CDR3 sequence (DNA): TGTGCCATCAGTGAGGACAGGGCCACCGGGGAGCTGTTTTTT.

This clone was seen only once. The V gene is TRBV5-1, the J gene TRBJ2-5; D gene uncertain. The germline gives CDR1 SGHRS, CDR2 YFSETQ. The V gene lost 4 bases and the J gene lost 1 base, with 11 bases spanning the gap. The CDR3 has 14 residues. The CDR3 sequence is CASSRGPSQETQYF. CDR3 DNA: TGCGCCAGCAGCCGTGGACCCTCCCAAGAGACCCAGTACTTC.

The rearrangement links TRBV19 to TRBJ2-5, with D perhaps matching TRBD1 or TRBD2 (5 bases each). Between the trimmed V and J ends, which lost 5 bases and 7 bases, there was a span of 14 bases. Germline CDR1 and CDR2: LNHDA and SQIVND (reference sequence). The CDR3 consists of 13 residues. CDR3 coding DNA: TGTGCCAGTAGTCCATTGGGGACGGGGACCCAGTACTTC. Its protein is CASSPLGTGTQYF.